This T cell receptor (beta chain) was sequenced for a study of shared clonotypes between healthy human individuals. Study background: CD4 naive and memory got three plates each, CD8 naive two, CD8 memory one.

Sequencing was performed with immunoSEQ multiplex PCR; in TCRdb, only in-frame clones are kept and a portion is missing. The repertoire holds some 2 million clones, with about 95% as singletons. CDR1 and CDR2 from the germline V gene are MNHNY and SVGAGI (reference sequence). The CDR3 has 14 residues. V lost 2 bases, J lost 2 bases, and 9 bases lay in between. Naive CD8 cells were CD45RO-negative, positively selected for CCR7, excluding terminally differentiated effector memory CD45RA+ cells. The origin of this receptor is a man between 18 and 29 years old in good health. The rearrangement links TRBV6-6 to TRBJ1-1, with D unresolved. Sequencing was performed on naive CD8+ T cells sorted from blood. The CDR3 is CASSYEGTNTEAFF. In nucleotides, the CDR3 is TGTGCCAGCAGTTACGAGGGTACCAACACTGAAGCTTTCTTT.